The rows below give T cell receptor beta chains drawn from one sample of a study of T cells after yellow fever vaccination. TCRdb itself ran the 5' RACE reads through MiXCR, one entry per CDR3 protein. The table includes some 300,000 distinct CDR3 sequences, around 8.6% detected once. The sequences come from CD4+ T cells sorted from PBMCs, collected 5 days after the yellow fever booster vaccination. These receptors were taken from a man in his late teens or twenties who received the YFV17D yellow fever vaccine. CDR3s include the opening cysteine and the closing phenylalanine or tryptophan. The D gene is left open where the match is weak. Clone size is given for some rows only: seen once, a few or many times, or a class if the clone is expanded.

d_call j_call v_call cdr3_length clone_size cdr3_aa cdr3_nt
TRBD1 TRBJ1-3 TRBV9 15 few CASSAQTGPGDTIYF TGTGCCAGCAGCGCCCAGACAGGGCCCGGTGACACCATATATTTT
TRBD1 TRBJ1-2 TRBV9 13 few CASSARDRAGYTF TGTGCCAGCAGCGCCCGGGACAGGGCTGGCTACACCTTC
- TRBJ2-3 TRBV6-2/TRBV6-3 16 many CASRRIARGISDTQYF TGTGCCAGCAGGAGAATAGCGAGGGGTATATCAGATACGCAGTATTTT
- TRBJ2-6 TRBV5-1 16 many CASSLQVSSGANVLTF TGCGCCAGCAGCCTACAGGTTTCCTCTGGGGCCAACGTCCTGACTTTC
TRBD2 TRBJ2-6 TRBV4-1 19 - CASSPPGKRGPSGANVLTF TGCGCCAGCAGCCCCCCTGGAAAGCGGGGGCCCTCTGGGGCCAACGTCCTGACTTTC
TRBD1 TRBJ2-1 TRBV11-2 16 - CASSQGSGTAYNEQFF TGTGCCAGCAGCCAGGGTTCCGGGACAGCCTACAATGAGCAGTTCTTC
- TRBJ2-3 TRBV10-3 13 few CAISRQDTDTQYF TGTGCCATCAGTAGACAGGACACAGATACGCAGTATTTT
- TRBJ2-5 TRBV20-1 11 - CSASEGETQYF TGCAGTGCTTCAGAGGGGGAGACCCAGTACTTC
TRBD2 TRBJ2-1 TRBV7-2 17 few CASSPTTGTRDYNEQFF TGTGCCAGCAGCCCGACTACCGGGACTAGAGACTACAATGAGCAGTTCTTC
- TRBJ2-7 TRBV3-1 13 - CASSQVSRGEQYF TGTGCCAGCAGCCAAGTATCACGGGGCGAGCAGTACTTC
TRBD1 TRBJ1-1 TRBV7-9 17 few CASSLARTGLVATEAFF TGTGCCAGCAGCTTAGCTAGGACAGGTCTCGTTGCTACTGAAGCTTTCTTT
TRBD1 TRBJ2-7 TRBV27 12 few CASRSQGDEQYF TGTGCCAGCAGATCGCAGGGGGACGAGCAGTACTTC
- TRBJ2-5 TRBV10-1 12 - CASSEPLGTQYF TGCGCCAGCAGTGAGCCCCTGGGGACCCAGTACTTC
TRBD1 TRBJ2-6 TRBV20-1 19 few CSARLPLGTGEKGANVLTF TGCAGTGCTAGATTACCCCTCGGGACAGGGGAAAAGGGGGCCAACGTCCTGACTTTC
TRBD2 TRBJ2-3 TRBV7-2 17 many CASSFGTSGGTPDTQYF TGTGCCAGCAGCTTCGGGACTAGCGGGGGCACCCCAGATACGCAGTATTTT
TRBD2 TRBJ2-1 TRBV27 17 - CASSLSMASGGPNEQFF TGTGCCAGCAGTTTATCGATGGCTAGCGGGGGCCCTAATGAGCAGTTCTTC
- TRBJ2-5 TRBV15 15 many CATSGGTAHQETQYF TGTGCCACCAGCGGAGGGACAGCCCACCAAGAGACCCAGTACTTC
TRBD1 TRBJ1-1 TRBV5-1 14 many CASRYRGGEGEAFF TGCGCCAGCCGCTACAGGGGCGGAGAGGGTGAAGCTTTCTTT
- TRBJ2-5 TRBV18 15 - CASSPKRGGQETQYF TGTGCCAGCTCACCAAAAAGAGGAGGCCAAGAGACCCAGTACTTC
- TRBJ1-4 TRBV12-3/TRBV12-4 14 few CASSFGRGGEKLFF TGTGCCAGCAGTTTCGGCAGGGGCGGTGAAAAACTGTTTTTT
TRBD1 TRBJ1-5 TRBV4-1 15 many CASSPRQGIDQPQHF TGCGCCAGCAGTCCCCGACAGGGGATTGATCAGCCCCAGCATTTT
- TRBJ1-4 TRBV4-3 17 - CASSQDLNPGIGEKLFF TGCGCCAGCAGCCAAGATCTTAACCCGGGAATCGGTGAAAAACTGTTTTTT
TRBD1 TRBJ1-1 TRBV24-1 12 few CAPNPGGTEAFF TGTGCCCCCAACCCAGGGGGGACTGAAGCTTTCTTT
- TRBJ2-3 TRBV5-1 14 few CASSTQKFTDTQYF TGCGCCAGCAGCACCCAGAAGTTCACAGATACGCAGTATTTT
TRBD1 TRBJ2-3 TRBV19 14 few CASSRGQGGDTQYF TGTGCCAGTAGTCGAGGACAGGGGGGAGATACGCAGTATTTT
- TRBJ1-5 TRBV6-6 14 - CASSYSGVAQPQHF TGTGCCAGCAGTTACTCGGGGGTCGCCCAGCCCCAGCATTTT